This TCR beta chain was identified in a study of Ad26.COV2.S vaccination and SARS-CoV-2 variants. Documented treatment: roughly 18 received Ad26.COV2.S at low or high dose, single or two shots; several received placebo; per-sample allocation not given. The samples were gathered on day 63 after the first injection of vaccine or placebo. Profiling relied on immunoSEQ multiplex PCR, and the TCRdb table lists in-frame clones only, not all of them. The table shows 400,000 to 450,000 clones, with 90% occurring only once. Germline CDR1 reads WSHSY; CDR2 reads SAAADI. The CDR3 contains 18 residues. J was trimmed by 1 base and V by 3 bases; bases with no gene match: 8.

The gene calls are TRBV10-2 and TRBJ2-6, with 8 bases aligning to TRBD1. The sample consisted of peripheral blood, taken in a trial of Ad26.COV2.S vaccine versus placebo. This receptor was taken from a person between 18 and 60 years old who received the Ad26.COV2.S COVID-19 vaccine or a placebo. The CDR3 protein is CASSEVGRGPSGANVLTF. The DNA of the CDR3 is TGCGCCAGCAGTGAAGTCGGCAGGGGGCCATCTGGGGCCAACGTCCTGACTTTC.